The rows below give T cell receptor beta chains drawn from one sample of a study of spatial heterogeneity in lung cancer. TCRdb redid the calling of the 5' RACE reads with MiXCR, one entry per CDR3 protein. The table records approximately 25,000 distinct CDR3 sequences, 6.9% of them present only once. The material was PBMCs, obtained at surgery. These receptors all stem from a male donor with early-stage non-small cell lung cancer. Each CDR3 is given with its conserved first and last residue. Each record gives: V gene, clone size, CDR3 length, CDR3 protein. The listing skips clone size in some rows; elsewhere it reads once, few, many or a size class.

v_call: TRBV12-5; clone_size: -; cdr3_length: 11; cdr3_aa: CASAGATEAFF
v_call: TRBV18; clone_size: once; cdr3_length: 18; cdr3_aa: CASSPPDHGLAGGSQQFF
v_call: TRBV10-3; clone_size: many; cdr3_length: 13; cdr3_aa: CAISGGAYYEQYF
v_call: TRBV12-3/TRBV12-4; clone_size: -; cdr3_length: 15; cdr3_aa: CASSLEISVWEKLFF
v_call: TRBV5-1; clone_size: many; cdr3_length: 8; cdr3_aa: CACTEAFF
v_call: TRBV12-3/TRBV12-4; clone_size: -; cdr3_length: 14; cdr3_aa: CASSLRLMGETQYF
v_call: TRBV3-1; clone_size: few; cdr3_length: 15; cdr3_aa: CASSQDKNLPDTQYF
v_call: TRBV28; clone_size: many; cdr3_length: 13; cdr3_aa: CASSITFAGELFF
v_call: TRBV5-4; clone_size: many; cdr3_length: 15; cdr3_aa: CASSLMGGRARGQFF
v_call: TRBV6-5; clone_size: many; cdr3_length: 16; cdr3_aa: CASSKPGLAGPDTQYF
v_call: TRBV11-3; clone_size: once; cdr3_length: 15; cdr3_aa: CASSFIGTATRELFF
v_call: TRBV5-5; clone_size: -; cdr3_length: 12; cdr3_aa: CASGYVGETQYF
v_call: TRBV7-7; clone_size: many; cdr3_length: 15; cdr3_aa: CASSLGTGVHNEQFF
v_call: TRBV9; clone_size: many; cdr3_length: 15; cdr3_aa: CASSVTGRSSYEQYF
v_call: TRBV7-9; clone_size: -; cdr3_length: 15; cdr3_aa: CASTLGGHWPYEQYF
v_call: TRBV5-1; clone_size: -; cdr3_length: 15; cdr3_aa: CASSLTNGLSEKLFF
v_call: TRBV20-1; clone_size: few; cdr3_length: 13; cdr3_aa: CSASSPFDNEQFF
v_call: TRBV21-1; clone_size: many; cdr3_length: 12; cdr3_aa: CASSKERCTQYF
v_call: TRBV10-2; clone_size: few; cdr3_length: 15; cdr3_aa: CASSLTAGGGDTQYF
v_call: TRBV2; clone_size: many; cdr3_length: 13; cdr3_aa: CASSKEQILELFF
v_call: TRBV7-9; clone_size: -; cdr3_length: 14; cdr3_aa: CASSLDASNQPQHF
v_call: TRBV27; clone_size: few; cdr3_length: 13; cdr3_aa: CASRSDRVGEQYF
v_call: TRBV24-1; clone_size: -; cdr3_length: 14; cdr3_aa: CATSDSRAQYGYTF
v_call: TRBV14; clone_size: many; cdr3_length: 16; cdr3_aa: CASSQVAGPGNYGYTF
v_call: TRBV5-1; clone_size: few; cdr3_length: 12; cdr3_aa: CASSDNTGELFF
v_call: TRBV24-1; clone_size: medium-sized; cdr3_length: 18; cdr3_aa: CATSDPNPTGESYNEQFF
v_call: TRBV9; clone_size: many; cdr3_length: 18; cdr3_aa: CASSVRDRADPYNSPLHF
v_call: TRBV20-1; clone_size: many; cdr3_length: 13; cdr3_aa: CSAPDRGVNIQYF
v_call: TRBV28; clone_size: few; cdr3_length: 16; cdr3_aa: CASKSAGVGYQETQYF
v_call: TRBV20-1; clone_size: many; cdr3_length: 14; cdr3_aa: CSARDWAREETQYF
v_call: TRBV5-5; clone_size: many; cdr3_length: 15; cdr3_aa: CASKGLAVDTDTQYF
v_call: TRBV5-4; clone_size: few; cdr3_length: 14; cdr3_aa: CASRTGHNTGELFF
v_call: TRBV3-1; clone_size: medium-sized; cdr3_length: 15; cdr3_aa: CASSHLGGLNTEAFF
v_call: TRBV20-1; clone_size: few; cdr3_length: 15; cdr3_aa: CSATGRGTGANVLTF
v_call: TRBV9; clone_size: many; cdr3_length: 16; cdr3_aa: CASSAPGTGSGNTIYF
v_call: TRBV20-1; clone_size: few; cdr3_length: 14; cdr3_aa: CSAHAGTSGGAQFF
v_call: TRBV5-1; clone_size: many; cdr3_length: 14; cdr3_aa: CASSLDVYTGELFF
v_call: TRBV9; clone_size: many; cdr3_length: 15; cdr3_aa: CASSVDSPSYNEQFF
v_call: TRBV3-1; clone_size: -; cdr3_length: 15; cdr3_aa: CASSQDMSRPETQYF
v_call: TRBV5-5; clone_size: -; cdr3_length: 15; cdr3_aa: CASSSLAGGADTQYF
v_call: TRBV30; clone_size: -; cdr3_length: 15; cdr3_aa: CAWSYSGRASNEQFF
v_call: TRBV11-1; clone_size: medium-sized; cdr3_length: 15; cdr3_aa: CASSTSGGRYNEQFF
v_call: TRBV9; clone_size: many; cdr3_length: 15; cdr3_aa: CASSPWDSGGYEQYF
v_call: TRBV10-3; clone_size: few; cdr3_length: 12; cdr3_aa: CASSRDEETQYF
v_call: TRBV20-1; clone_size: -; cdr3_length: 14; cdr3_aa: CSARQGAAKNIQYF
v_call: TRBV28; clone_size: many; cdr3_length: 14; cdr3_aa: CASTPPQGPYEQYF
v_call: TRBV12-3/TRBV12-4; clone_size: large; cdr3_length: 14; cdr3_aa: CASSLQAGNTEAFF
v_call: TRBV11-2; clone_size: -; cdr3_length: 12; cdr3_aa: CASSSASYEQYF
v_call: TRBV7-2; clone_size: few; cdr3_length: 15; cdr3_aa: CASSSSGRSYNEQFF
v_call: TRBV7-8; clone_size: few; cdr3_length: 16; cdr3_aa: CASSSSGTSIVRELFF
v_call: TRBV5-1; clone_size: many; cdr3_length: 15; cdr3_aa: CASSPSSRGTGELFF
v_call: TRBV4-2; clone_size: few; cdr3_length: 16; cdr3_aa: CASSQDIGQGNSPLHF
v_call: TRBV25-1; clone_size: few; cdr3_length: 16; cdr3_aa: CASTRLAGAGPHEQFF
v_call: TRBV19; clone_size: many; cdr3_length: 16; cdr3_aa: CASSVSTSGSYNEQFF
v_call: TRBV10-3; clone_size: many; cdr3_length: 11; cdr3_aa: CAISGGETQYF
v_call: TRBV20-1; clone_size: many; cdr3_length: 12; cdr3_aa: CSARVQQETQYF